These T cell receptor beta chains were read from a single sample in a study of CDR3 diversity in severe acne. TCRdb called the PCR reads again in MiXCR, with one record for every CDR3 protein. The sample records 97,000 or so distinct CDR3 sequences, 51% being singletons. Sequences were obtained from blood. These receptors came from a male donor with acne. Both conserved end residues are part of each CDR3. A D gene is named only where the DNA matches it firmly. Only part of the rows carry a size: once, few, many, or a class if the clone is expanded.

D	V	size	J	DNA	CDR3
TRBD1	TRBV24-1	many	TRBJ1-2	TGTGCCACCAGTGATACGGGACAGCACTATGGCTACACCTTC	CATSDTGQHYGYTF
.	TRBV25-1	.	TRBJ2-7	TGTGCCAGCAGTGACCGGCTAGGAAGCGAGCAGTACTTC	CASSDRLGSEQYF
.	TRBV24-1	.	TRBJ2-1	TGTGCCACCAGTGATTTCGAGAGCAGTGAGCAGCTCTTC	CATSDFESSEQLF
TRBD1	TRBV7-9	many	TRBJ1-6	TGTGCCAGCAGCTTGTCCCCGGGCACAGGGGGTATGGCCCTCCACTTT	CASSLSPGTGGMALHF
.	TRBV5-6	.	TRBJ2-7	TGTGCCAGCAGCCACAGGGTAGCAGCCTACGAGCAGTACTTC	CASSHRVAAYEQYF
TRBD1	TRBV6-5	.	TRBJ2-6	TGTGCCAGCAGTTTACAGGGGGCCTCTGGGGCCAACGTCCTGACTTTC	CASSLQGASGANVLTF
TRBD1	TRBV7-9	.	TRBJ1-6	TGTGCCAGCAGCTATGACCTTAAGGGGGCTCACAATTCACCCCTCCACTTT	CASSYDLKGAHNSPLHF
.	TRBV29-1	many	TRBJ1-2	TGCAGCGTTGAACCCAGCTACTATGGCTACACCTTC	CSVEPSYYGYTF
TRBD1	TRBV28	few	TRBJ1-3	TGTGCCAGCAGTTTATCCCTGGGACAGGGCTCTGGAAACACCATATATTTT	CASSLSLGQGSGNTIYF
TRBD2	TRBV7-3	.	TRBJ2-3	TGTGCCAGCAGTCTGATATTGGGACTAGTTCAACAATACACAGATACGCAGTATTTT	CASSLILGLVQQYTDTQYF
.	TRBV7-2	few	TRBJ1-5	TGTGCCAGCAGCTTAGTAGCGATGGCGAATAGCAATCAGCCCCAGCATTTT	CASSLVAMANSNQPQHF
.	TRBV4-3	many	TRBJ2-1	TGCGCCAGCAGCCAAGAACCTCCCAATGAGCAGTTCTTC	CASSQEPPNEQFF
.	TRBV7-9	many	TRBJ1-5	TGTGCCAGCAGCCCAGGGGAACAGCCCCAGCATTTT	CASSPGEQPQHF
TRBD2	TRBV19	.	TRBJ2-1	TGTGCCAGTAGTGCGACTAGCGGGAGTGTTGAGCAGTTCTTC	CASSATSGSVEQFF
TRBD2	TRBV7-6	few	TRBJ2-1	TGTGCCAGCAGCACCGGACTAGCGACCCTCAATGAGCAGTTCTTC	CASSTGLATLNEQFF
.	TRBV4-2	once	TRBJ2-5	TGTGCCAGCAGCCAAGAACGCGCCAAAGGGACCCAGTACTTC	CASSQERAKGTQYF
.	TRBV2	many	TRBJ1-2	TGTGCCAGCAGTGAGATATGGACGGATGGGGGCTACACCTTC	CASSEIWTDGGYTF
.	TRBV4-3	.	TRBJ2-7	TGCGCCAGCAGCCAACCACCTCGCGAGCAGTACTTC	CASSQPPREQYF
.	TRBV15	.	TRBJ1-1	TGTGCCACCAGCCAATATGACAGATGGAACACTGAAGCTTTCTTT	CATSQYDRWNTEAFF
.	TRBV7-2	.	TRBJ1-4	TGTGCCAGCAGCTTATTTGTACTTGGACGGGATGAAAAACTGTTTTTT	CASSLFVLGRDEKLFF
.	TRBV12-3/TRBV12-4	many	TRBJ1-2	TGTGCCAGCAGTTCCTCAGGGGCCTATGGCTACACCTTC	CASSSSGAYGYTF
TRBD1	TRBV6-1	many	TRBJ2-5	TGTGCCAGCATCGGGACAGGACAAGAGACCCAGTACTTC	CASIGTGQETQYF
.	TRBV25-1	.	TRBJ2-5	TGTGCCAGCGGGAGAAAAGAGACCCAGTACTTC	CASGRKETQYF
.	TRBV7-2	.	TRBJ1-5	TGTGCCAGCAGCAGAGGGGTTGGTAATCAGCCCCAGCATTTT	CASSRGVGNQPQHF